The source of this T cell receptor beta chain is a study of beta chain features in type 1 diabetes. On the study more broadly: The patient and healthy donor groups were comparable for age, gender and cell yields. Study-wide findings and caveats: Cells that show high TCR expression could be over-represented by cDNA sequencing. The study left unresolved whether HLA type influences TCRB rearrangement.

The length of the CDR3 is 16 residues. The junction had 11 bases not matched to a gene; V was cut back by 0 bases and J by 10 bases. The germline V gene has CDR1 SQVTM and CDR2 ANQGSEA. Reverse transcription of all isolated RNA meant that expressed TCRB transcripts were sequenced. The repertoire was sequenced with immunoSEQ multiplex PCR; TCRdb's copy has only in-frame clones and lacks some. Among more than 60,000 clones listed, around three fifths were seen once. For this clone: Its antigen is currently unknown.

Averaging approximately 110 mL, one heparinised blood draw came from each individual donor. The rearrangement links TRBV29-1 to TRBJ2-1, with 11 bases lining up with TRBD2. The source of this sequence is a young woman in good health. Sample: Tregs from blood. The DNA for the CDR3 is TGCAGCGTTGAAGATCTGCCCCTAGCGGGAGGAGGGGAGCAGTTCTTC. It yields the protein CSVEDLPLAGGGEQFF.